The source of this T cell receptor (beta chain) is a study of spatial heterogeneity in lung cancer. Time point given: sample taken at primary tumor resection. Sequencing covered unsorted whole RNA taken from tumor, nontumor lung or frozen PBMC. TCRdb passed the 5' RACE reads through MiXCR, listing each CDR3 protein once. The table has 3,500 to 4,000 distinct CDR3 sequences, roughly 7.5% seen once; the top ten hold about 20%. The CDR3 extends over 16 amino acids. Trimming removed 4 bases at V and 4 bases at J, with 18 bases between. This clonotype is deemed medium-sized. Sample: normal lung tissue next to the tumor, taken at surgery. The receptor's source is a male donor with early-stage non-small cell lung cancer. V usage is TRBV12-3 or TRBV12-4 and J usage is TRBJ2-3; D call uncertain. The CDR3 here is CASSSLLGEWADTQYF. The CDR3 DNA reads as TGTGCCAGCAGTTCACTTCTAGGAGAGTGGGCAGATACGCAGTATTTT.